This TCR beta chain was captured in a study of blood T cell repertoires in COVID-19. The protocol was immunoSEQ multiplex PCR, while the TCRdb copy is restricted to in-frame clones and leaves out a portion. Among approximately 90,000 clones listed, over 80% were seen once. This CDR3 has 12 amino acids. Trimming took 3 bases from V and 8 from J; bases not matched to a gene: 3. This TCR derives from a woman of 80 years or more with active or convalescent COVID-19. The rearrangement links TRBV12-3 or TRBV12-4 to TRBJ1-2, with TRBD1 matching 7 bases. Material: peripheral blood. CDR3 nucleotides: TGTGCCAGCAGTTTTACAGGGGACGGCTACACCTTC. Its protein is CASSFTGDGYTF.